This is a list of T cell receptor beta chains from one sample in a study of blood T cell repertoires in COVID-19. The table came from immunoSEQ multiplex PCR; TCRdb's copy has only in-frame clones and leaves some out. The top ten clones hold around 49% of a sample with over 70,000 clones, roughly 80% of them seen once. Sequenced: peripheral blood. The receptor set was obtained from a human donor in a cohort sampled during active COVID-19. Both conserved end residues are part of each CDR3. A D gene is named only where the DNA matches it firmly. For some rows the clone size is stated as once, few or many, or as a class when expanded; others skip it.

J gene | V gene | D gene | CDR3 length | clone size | CDR3 DNA | CDR3 protein
TRBJ1-1 | TRBV9 | - | 14 | - | TGTGCCAGCAGCGTAGTTCTCGGAGGCACTGAAGCTTTCTTT | CASSVVLGGTEAFF
TRBJ2-1 | TRBV9 | - | 14 | - | TGTGCCAGCAGCAGTCGAGCGTCCTACAATGAGCAGTTCTTC | CASSSRASYNEQFF
TRBJ1-6 | TRBV28 | TRBD1 | 17 | - | TGTGCCAGCAGTTTGATGCGGGACAGCTCCTATAATTCACCCCTCCACTTT | CASSLMRDSSYNSPLHF
TRBJ2-5 | TRBV9 | TRBD2 | 18 | few | TGTGCCAGCAGCCATATAGGACTAGCGGGAGGAGGGCAAGAGACCCAGTACTTC | CASSHIGLAGGGQETQYF
TRBJ2-5 | TRBV5-4 | TRBD2 | 15 | - | TGTGCCAGCAGCTTTGAGCTAGCGGGAGTTGAGACCCAGTACTTC | CASSFELAGVETQYF
TRBJ2-3 | TRBV7-9 | - | 15 | - | TGTGCCAGCAGCCCGAATAACCTCAGGGCAGATACGCAGTATTTT | CASSPNNLRADTQYF
TRBJ1-2 | TRBV10-2 | - | 11 | - | TGCGCCAGCAGTGCCGGCAGGACTTACACCTTC | CASSAGRTYTF
TRBJ2-7 | TRBV15 | - | 13 | - | TGTGCCACCAGCAGAGATCGGTTCTACGAGCAGTACTTC | CATSRDRFYEQYF
TRBJ2-1 | TRBV11-3 | TRBD1 | 15 | once | TGTGCCAGCAGCAGAAGTCCCGGGACAGGTTCGGAGCAGTTCTTC | CASSRSPGTGSEQFF
TRBJ2-2 | TRBV7-6 | - | 16 | - | TGTGCCAGCAGCTTGGGAGGCAAAGCGAACACCGGGGAGCTGTTTTTT | CASSLGGKANTGELFF
TRBJ1-6 | TRBV28 | TRBD1 | 16 | - | TGTGCCAGCAGATCTCAAGGGGGCCCCCCGAATTCACCCCTCCACTTT | CASRSQGGPPNSPLHF
TRBJ2-1 | TRBV5-6 | TRBD2 | 17 | few | TGTGCCAGCAGCTCGCTCTTCCGGACTAGCGGGATGGGGGAGCAGTTCTTC | CASSSLFRTSGMGEQFF
TRBJ2-6 | TRBV7-2 | TRBD1 | 16 | once | TGTGCCAGCAGCCAGAGGACAGGGACTGGGGCCAACGTCCTGACTTTC | CASSQRTGTGANVLTF
TRBJ2-5 | TRBV5-1 | - | 15 | - | TGCGCCAGCAGCTTGCAACAGGGGGGGACGGAGACCCAGTACTTC | CASSLQQGGTETQYF
TRBJ1-2 | TRBV7-2 | - | 14 | - | TGTGCCAGCAGCCCCCAAGCAGGCTATGATGGCTACACCTTC | CASSPQAGYDGYTF
TRBJ1-5 | TRBV7-2 | - | 15 | - | TGTGCCAGCAGCTTGGGACATAATAGCAATCAGCCCCAGCATTTT | CASSLGHNSNQPQHF
TRBJ2-7 | TRBV7-9 | - | 13 | - | TGTGCCAGCAGCTTAGAGTTTGGAGGCGAGCAGTACTTC | CASSLEFGGEQYF
TRBJ2-1 | TRBV6-5 | TRBD2 | 15 | - | TGTGCCAGCAGTCGCAAAGCGGGAGTAGCGAATGAGCAGTTCTTC | CASSRKAGVANEQFF
TRBJ2-3 | TRBV7-3 | - | 13 | few | TGTGCCAGCAGCCTGGGCAGCACAGATACGCAGTATTTT | CASSLGSTDTQYF
TRBJ1-5 | TRBV3-1/TRBV3-2 | - | 14 | - | TGTGCCAGCAGCCTTCAGGGTTATAATCAGCCCCAGCATTTT | CASSLQGYNQPQHF
TRBJ1-2 | TRBV7-2 | - | 12 | - | TGTGCCAGCAGCTTGGACTCGAGGGGCTACACCTTC | CASSLDSRGYTF
TRBJ2-5 | TRBV11-3 | - | 12 | - | TGTGCCAGCAGCCTAGCCGGGGAGACCCAGTACTTC | CASSLAGETQYF
TRBJ2-3 | TRBV24-1 | TRBD2 | 15 | - | TGTGCCACCTGCCGACGGGCGGGAGGGCCCGATACGCAGTATTTT | CATCRRAGGPDTQYF
TRBJ2-1 | TRBV11-2 | TRBD1 | 17 | - | TGTGCCAGCAGTAGAAAGGGAGGGACAGGGGTTTACAATGAGCAGTTCTTC | CASSRKGGTGVYNEQFF
TRBJ2-3 | TRBV7-9 | TRBD2 | 16 | - | TGTGCCAGCAGCTTATGGACGGGAGGGGACACAGATACGCAGTATTTT | CASSLWTGGDTDTQYF
TRBJ1-2 | TRBV6-2/TRBV6-3 | - | 13 | - | TGTGCCAGCAGCCCAGACACCCGTTTTGGCTACACCTTC | CASSPDTRFGYTF
TRBJ2-1 | TRBV6-5 | TRBD1 | 15 | once | TGTGCCAGCAGTTACCCGGGACAGGGGGGACGCGGGCAGTTCTTC | CASSYPGQGGRGQFF
TRBJ2-7 | TRBV14 | TRBD1 | 14 | - | TGTGCCAGCAGCCAAGGGACAGGGGCATACGAGCAGTACTTC | CASSQGTGAYEQYF
TRBJ2-7 | TRBV30 | - | 12 | - | TGTGCCTGGGACCTAGGTGAGAGACAGCAGTACTTC | CAWDLGERQQYF
TRBJ2-2 | TRBV27 | TRBD2 | 16 | - | TGTGCCAGCAGTCCGAGACTAGCGGGGTCCACCGGGGAGCTGTTTTTT | CASSPRLAGSTGELFF
TRBJ2-3 | TRBV19 | - | 13 | - | TGTGCCAGTAGGGGAACAGGCCCAGATACGCAGTATTTT | CASRGTGPDTQYF
TRBJ2-7 | TRBV6-2/TRBV6-3 | - | 14 | once | TGTGCCAGCAGTTACTCGGGGCGGAACTACGAGCAGTACTTC | CASSYSGRNYEQYF
TRBJ2-1 | TRBV19 | - | 14 | - | TGTGCCAGTAACCCCGCGGGGACTTACAATGAGCAGTTCTTC | CASNPAGTYNEQFF
TRBJ1-4 | TRBV6-5 | - | 12 | - | TGTGCCAGCAGCCTAGCCGATGAAAAACTGTTTTTT | CASSLADEKLFF
TRBJ2-2 | TRBV7-8 | - | 13 | - | TGTGCGGCAAGGGGGACATTAAGCGGGGAGCTGTTTTTT | CAARGTLSGELFF
TRBJ2-7 | TRBV10-3 | TRBD2 | 16 | - | TGTGCCATCAGTGCTTTAGCTAGCGGGCCACTTTACGAGCAGTACTTC | CAISALASGPLYEQYF
TRBJ2-1 | TRBV19 | - | 13 | - | TGTGCCAGTAGTATCTGGCTTTACAATGAGCAGTTCTTC | CASSIWLYNEQFF
TRBJ1-5 | TRBV5-1 | TRBD1 | 16 | - | TGCGCCAGCAGCTTGGCCCCGGACAGGGCCGATCAGCCCCAGCATTTT | CASSLAPDRADQPQHF
TRBJ1-3 | TRBV6-1 | TRBD1 | 18 | - | TGTGCCAGCAGTGAAGCTTTTGCAGGGGGTATAGGAGGAAACACCATATATTTT | CASSEAFAGGIGGNTIYF
TRBJ2-7 | TRBV24-1 | - | 13 | - | TGTGCCACCAGTGAGGTTGACAGGTCCGAGCAGTACTTC | CATSEVDRSEQYF
TRBJ1-3 | TRBV19 | - | 14 | - | TGTGCCAGTAGTGGGACATTCTCTGGAAACACCATATATTTT | CASSGTFSGNTIYF
TRBJ2-7 | TRBV20-1 | - | 11 | few | TGCAGTGCTAGACCCGCCTACGAGCAGTACTTC | CSARPAYEQYF
TRBJ2-7 | TRBV6-2/TRBV6-3 | TRBD2 | 16 | - | TGTGCCAGCAGCACCGTAAGTCGACTAGCGATCTACGAGCAGTACTTC | CASSTVSRLAIYEQYF
TRBJ2-1 | TRBV2 | - | 19 | - | TGTGCCAGCAGTGAACGGGAGCCCTTCTACCGTGGCTCCTACAATGAGCAGTTCTTC | CASSEREPFYRGSYNEQFF
TRBJ1-4 | TRBV4-3 | - | 15 | - | TGCGCCAGCAGCCAAGATTTTGCGTGGGAGGAAAAACTGTTTTTT | CASSQDFAWEEKLFF
TRBJ2-1 | TRBV10-1 | - | 14 | - | TGCGCCAGCACCTTAGCGGACTCCTACAATGAGCAGTTCTTC | CASTLADSYNEQFF
TRBJ1-5 | TRBV15 | TRBD1 | 15 | - | TGTGCCACCAGCAGGGACAGGGGGGAGAATCAGCCCCAGCATTTT | CATSRDRGENQPQHF
TRBJ2-7 | TRBV3-1/TRBV3-2 | TRBD2 | 15 | - | TGTGCCAGCAGCCTGGGACTAGCGAACTCCTACGAGCAGTACTTC | CASSLGLANSYEQYF
TRBJ2-3 | TRBV7-9 | - | 14 | once | TGTGCCAGCAGTATCGGGACTAGCACAGATACGCAGTATTTT | CASSIGTSTDTQYF
TRBJ2-1 | TRBV15 | - | 18 | once | TGTGCCACCAGCACAACCCAATTTCGGGTAAACTCCTACAATGAGCAGTTCTTC | CATSTTQFRVNSYNEQFF